The 20 T cell receptor beta chains below all came from one sample that was sequenced in a study of cytomegalovirus exposure and HLA in healthy donors. The PCR was carried out with 60 Vbeta primers and 13 Jbeta primers. Clones were sequenced by immunoSEQ multiplex PCR, and TCRdb holds only the in-frame ones, with some missing. The sample carries some 150,000 clones, about three quarters recorded once. Sequencing used PBMCs. These receptors were collected from a male donor in good health and CMV-seronegative.

This rearrangement joins TRBV19 to TRBJ1-1; 9 bases agree with TRBD1. The germline V gene has CDR1 LNHDA and CDR2 SQIVND (reference sequence). The CDR3 loop spans 14 amino acids. V dropped 4 bases and J dropped 4; count of bases not matched to a gene: 4. The CDR3 DNA follows: TGTGCCAGTAGTAGGGACAGGGATATCACTGAAGCTTTCTTT. Translating it yields CASSRDRDITEAFF. Supplemented by reference TRBV19 and TRBJ1-1, the full variable domain reads DGGITQSPKYLFRKEGQNVTLSCEQNLNHDAMYWYRQDPGQGLRLIYYSQIVNDFQKGDIAEGYSVSREKKESFPLTVTSAQKNPTAFYLCASSRDRDITEAFFGQGTRLTVV.

This chain uses TRBV19 with TRBJ1-1; D gene ambiguous. Between the trimmed V and J ends, which lost 3 bases and 4 bases, there was a span of 12 bases. This CDR3 contains 14 residues. The germline gives CDR1 LNHDA, CDR2 SQIVND (reference sequence). CDR3 amino acids: CASSMSPSGTEAFF. In DNA, the CDR3 is TGTGCCAGTAGTATGAGCCCCTCCGGCACTGAAGCTTTCTTT.

This chain connects TRBV29-1 to TRBJ1-1; 9 nucleotides agree with TRBD1. CDR3 size: 13 residues. J lost 1 base, V lost 7 bases, and 4 bases had no gene match. Germline V lookup: CDR1 SQVTM, CDR2 ANQGSEA. The CDR3 nucleotides are TGCAGCGGGGGACAGGGACCGAACACTGAAGCTTTCTTT. Its protein product is CSGGQGPNTEAFF.

This clone has just a few counts. The CDR3 DNA reads as TGTGCCAGTAGTATTCGCTTCGCGGAGACCCAGTACTTC. Protein: CASSIRFAETQYF. The chain joins TRBV19 to TRBJ2-5; D remains ambiguous. V lost 3 bases, J lost 5 bases, and 10 bases lay in between. Per the germline V gene, CDR1 is LNHDA and CDR2 is SQIVND (reference sequence). The CDR3 consists of 13 residues.

This clone has only a few counts. The V and J genes are TRBV2 and TRBJ1-5; D might be TRBD1 (5 bases). The CDR3 length is 14 residues. Germline V gene data show CDR1 as SNHLY and CDR2 as FYNNEI. V was cut by 1 base and J by 6 bases, with 10 bases left in between. CDR3: CASSEGGFGQPQHF. DNA of the CDR3: TGTGCCAGCAGTGAAGGGGGCTTTGGTCAGCCCCAGCATTTT.

The chain has TRBV14 and TRBJ2-4; TRBD1 agrees at 8 bases. V shed 4 bases, J shed 1 base, and the junction held 6 bases outside the gene matches. The CDR3 loop spans 16 amino acids. Per the germline V gene, CDR1 is SGHDN and CDR2 is FVKESK. Here the CDR3 DNA reads TGTGCCAGCAGCCCCAACAGGGGGTGGGCCAAAAACATTCAGTACTTC. It is translated as CASSPNRGWAKNIQYF.

The CDR3 DNA is TGTGCTAGTGGTTTGCTAGAGAGAGAGACCCAGTACTTC. This sequence encodes CASGLLERETQYF. J is TRBJ2-5 and V is TRBV12-5, with no clear D. The length of the CDR3 is 13 residues. V was trimmed by 2 bases and J by 4 bases, leaving 8 bases between them. Germline CDR1 is LGHNT and CDR2 is FRNRAP.

The chain combines TRBV14 with TRBJ2-2; D is possibly TRBD2 (6 bases). Germline V gives CDR1 SGHDN, CDR2 FVKESK. The length of the CDR3 is 16 residues. The ends were cut back, 4 bases at V and 6 bases at J, with 18 bases in the middle. The CDR3 DNA follows: TGTGCCAGCAGCCGCCGGGACTCAGCCCGTCCCGGGGAGCTGTTTTTT. It codes for CASSRRDSARPGELFF.

This chain uses TRBV2 with TRBJ2-5, with D possibly being TRBD2 (6 bases). The CDR3 is 13 residues long. The V gene's germline CDR1 is SNHLY and CDR2 FYNNEI. The germline V and J ends were trimmed by 6 bases and 5 bases, with 13 bases remaining between them. The CDR3 protein is CASSTGLLETQYF. CDR3 sequence (DNA): TGTGCCAGCAGCACTGGACTATTGGAGACCCAGTACTTC. The full variable domain, with the rest looked up from reference TRBV2 and TRBJ2-5, is EPEVTQTPSHQVTQMGQEVILRCVPISNHLYFYWYRQILGQKVEFLVSFYNNEISEKSEIFDDQFSVERPDGSNFTLKIRSTKLEDSAMYFCASSTGLLETQYFGPGTRLLVL.

This clone was found once. The rearrangement uses TRBV6-5 and TRBJ2-1; D is perhaps TRBD2 (6 bases). Germline V gene lookup returns CDR1 MNHEY and CDR2 SVGAGI. The CDR3 extends over 14 amino acids. Trimming removed 10 bases from V and 4 bases from J, with 17 bases in between. The CDR3 loop is CATYRGSPYNEQFF. CDR3 DNA sequence: TGTGCCACGTACCGGGGGAGCCCTTACAATGAGCAGTTCTTC.

In its sample, this clone was seen a few times. This rearrangement joins TRBV30 to TRBJ1-5, with D possibly matching TRBD1 (6 bases). Trimming left V 0 bases short and J 6 bases short, with 9 bases between. The length of the CDR3 is 13 residues. Germline CDR1 GTSNPN, CDR2 SVGIG (reference sequence). The CDR3 region is CAWSVQGIQPQHF. DNA for the CDR3: TGTGCCTGGAGTGTCCAGGGGATTCAGCCCCAGCATTTT.

The V gene is TRBV6-1, the J gene TRBJ1-2, with a weak D call TRBD1 (6 bases). V was pared by 1 base and J by 4 bases, with 13 bases between. The CDR3 has 15 residues. CDR1 is MNHNS and CDR2 is SASEGT in the germline V gene. As DNA, the CDR3 is TGTGCCAGCAGTGAAGGGAAAGGGGGAGTCTATGGCTACACCTTC. This encodes CASSEGKGGVYGYTF.

CDR3 region: CASQQELNTEAFF. The CDR3 DNA reads TGTGCCAGCCAACAGGAGCTGAACACTGAAGCTTTCTTT. V gene TRBV7-9 combines with J gene TRBJ1-1, with D possibly being TRBD1 (5 bases). The V end was cut by 8 bases, the J end by 0 bases, with 10 bases between. The germline V gene encodes CDR1 SEHNR and CDR2 FQNEAQ (reference sequence). The CDR3 has 13 residues.

J is TRBJ2-3 and V is TRBV7-2, with TRBD2 matching over 16 bases. The CDR3 runs 17 residues. CDR1 is SGHTA, CDR2 FQGNSA, per germline. With V trimmed by 5 bases and J by 4 bases, 6 bases remained unmatched. The CDR3 DNA is TGTGCCAGCAGCCCCGGGACTAGCGGGAGGGGCGCAGATACGCAGTATTTT. Translation: CASSPGTSGRGADTQYF.

The J gene is TRBJ1-6, the V gene TRBV19; D is uncertain. The V end lost 2 bases, the J end lost 4 bases, and 6 bases lay between the germline ends. There are 14 residues in the CDR3. Germline V gene data show CDR1 as LNHDA and CDR2 as SQIVND (reference sequence). This CDR3 reads CASSIQVYNSPLHF. DNA of the CDR3: TGTGCCAGTAGTATACAGGTTTATAATTCACCCCTCCACTTT.

On this clone itself: One end of the junction fails to match germline, which may point to a read error. V is TRBV7-9 and J is TRBJ2-7; 7 bases match TRBD1. The CDR3 runs to 16 residues. From germline, CDR1 is SEHNR and CDR2 FQNEAQ (reference sequence). The CDR3 DNA is TGTTCCAGCAGCTTAGAGGGCAGGGGGATACGAGTGGAGCAGTACTTC. Encoded protein: CSSSLEGRGIRVEQYF. Full variable domain (missing parts from reference TRBV7-9 and TRBJ2-7): DTGVSQNPRHKITKRGQNVTFRCDPISEHNRLYWYRQTLGQGPEFLTYFQNEAQLEKSRLLSDRFSAERPKGSFSTLEIQRTEQGDSAMYLCSSSLEGRGIRVEQYFGPGTRLTVT.

This chain links TRBV5-1 with TRBJ2-3; 9 nucleotides line up with TRBD1. Germline V gene lookup returns CDR1 SGHRS and CDR2 YFSETQ. The CDR3 totals 16 residues. J gave up 0 bases and V 4 bases, and 6 bases lay outside the gene matches. CDR3 sequence reads: CASSTGGDRSTDTQYF. The CDR3 DNA reads as TGCGCCAGCAGCACAGGGGGCGATAGAAGCACAGATACGCAGTATTTT.

The chain couples TRBV19 to TRBJ1-2; D is undetermined. Trimming took 7 bases from V and 7 from J, leaving 16 bases between them. Per the germline V gene, CDR1 is LNHDA and CDR2 is SQIVND (reference sequence). The CDR3 totals 13 residues. Written as DNA, the CDR3 is TGTGCCAGTACCTCAACAGTAGACCGTGGCTACACCTTC. Translated, it gives CASTSTVDRGYTF.

The chain couples TRBV9 to TRBJ2-7; D unclear. The CDR3 sequence is 13 residues long. The V end lost 3 bases, the J end lost 5 bases, and 12 bases lay between the germline ends. Germline V CDR1 and CDR2: SGDLS, YYNGEE. The CDR3 region has the DNA TGTGCCAGCAGCGACTCCCCCACGGACGAGCAGTACTTC. This translates into CASSDSPTDEQYF. Full variable domain (outside the CDR3, taken from reference TRBV9 and TRBJ2-7): DSGVTQTPKHLITATGQRVTLRCSPRSGDLSVYWYQQSLDQGLQFLIQYYNGEERAKGNILERFSAQQFPDLHSELNLSSLELGDSALYFCASSDSPTDEQYFGPGTRLTVT.

The rearrangement joins TRBV6-6 to TRBJ1-2, with 8 bases that match TRBD1. Trimming removed 6 bases from V and 5 bases from J; junction bases left unmatched: 5. Germline values: CDR1 MNHNY, CDR2 SVGAGI (reference sequence). The CDR3 spans 13 residues. The CDR3 reads CASRAGGRYGYTF. The CDR3 DNA is TGTGCCAGCAGGGCAGGGGGCCGGTATGGCTACACCTTC.